Given below is one T cell receptor beta chain in context. Its antigen remains unknown. The data are from a study of CXCR3-negative and CXCR3-positive naive CD8 T cells. Findings and limits, study-wide: Relative to CXCR3-negative naive cells, CXCR3-positive naive cells had more hydrophobic TRB CDR3s.

Germline CDR1 is SGDLS and CDR2 is YYNGEE. This CDR3 has 15 amino acids. Preparation of TRB cDNA libraries relied on 5' RACE carrying UMI labels. One entry per CDR3 protein, without DNA, is what TCRdb gives after re-calling the 5' RACE reads. Recorded for this sample: around 88,000 distinct CDR3 sequences. The TCR was taken from a human donor in good health. Some clones in this sample may be carry-over from other donors' samples. The sequencing input was naive CXCR3+ CD8+ T cells from blood. Subset here: CD45RO-CCR7+CD27+CD95- naive CD8+ T cells expressing CXCR3 (TNR3+). V gene TRBV9 combines with J gene TRBJ1-4. The CDR3 sequence is CASSVGRQLNEKLFF.